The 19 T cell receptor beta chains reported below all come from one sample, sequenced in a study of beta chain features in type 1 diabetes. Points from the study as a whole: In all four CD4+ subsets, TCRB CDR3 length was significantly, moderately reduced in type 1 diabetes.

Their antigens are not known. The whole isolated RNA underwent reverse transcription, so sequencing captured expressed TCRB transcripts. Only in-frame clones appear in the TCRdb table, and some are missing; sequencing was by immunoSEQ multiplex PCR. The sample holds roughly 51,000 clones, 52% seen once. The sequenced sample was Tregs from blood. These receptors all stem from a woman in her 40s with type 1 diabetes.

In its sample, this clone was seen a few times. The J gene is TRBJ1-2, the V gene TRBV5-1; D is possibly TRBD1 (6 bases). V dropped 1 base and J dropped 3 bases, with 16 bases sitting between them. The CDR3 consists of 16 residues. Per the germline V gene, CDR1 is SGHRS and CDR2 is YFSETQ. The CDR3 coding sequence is TGCGCCAGCAGCTTGTCCCAACAGGGATTCGACTATGGCTACACCTTC. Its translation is CASSLSQQGFDYGYTF.

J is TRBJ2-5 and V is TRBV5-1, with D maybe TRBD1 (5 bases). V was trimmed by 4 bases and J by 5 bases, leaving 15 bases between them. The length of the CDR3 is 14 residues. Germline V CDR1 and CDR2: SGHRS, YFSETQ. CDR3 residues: CASSLLDRGETQYF. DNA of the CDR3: TGCGCCAGCAGCCTACTCGACAGAGGCGAGACCCAGTACTTC. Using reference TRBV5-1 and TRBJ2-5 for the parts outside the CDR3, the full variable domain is KAGVTQTPRYLIKTRGQQVTLSCSPISGHRSVSWYQQTPGQGLQFLFEYFSETQRNKGNFPGRFSGRQFSNSRSEMNVSTLELGDSALYLCASSLLDRGETQYFGPGTRLLVL.

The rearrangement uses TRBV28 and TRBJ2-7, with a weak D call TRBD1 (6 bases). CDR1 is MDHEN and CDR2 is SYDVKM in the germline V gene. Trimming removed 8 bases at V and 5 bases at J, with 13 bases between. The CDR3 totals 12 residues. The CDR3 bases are TGTGCCAGCGGGGGCGGCTTAAACGAGCAGTACTTC. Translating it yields CASGGGLNEQYF.

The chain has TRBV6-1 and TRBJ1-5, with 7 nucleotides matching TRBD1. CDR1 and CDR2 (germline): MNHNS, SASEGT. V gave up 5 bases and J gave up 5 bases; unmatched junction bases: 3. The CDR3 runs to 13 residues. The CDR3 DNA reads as TGTGCCAGCAGTATAGGGGGCGATCAGCCCCAGCATTTT. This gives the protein CASSIGGDQPQHF.

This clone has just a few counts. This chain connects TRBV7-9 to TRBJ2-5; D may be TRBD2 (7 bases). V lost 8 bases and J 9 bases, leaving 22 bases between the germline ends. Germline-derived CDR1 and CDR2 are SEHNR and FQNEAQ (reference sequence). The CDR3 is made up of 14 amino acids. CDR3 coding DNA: TGTGCCAGCCACGGGGGGCCTAGAGGATTGGCCCAGTACTTC. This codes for CASHGGPRGLAQYF.

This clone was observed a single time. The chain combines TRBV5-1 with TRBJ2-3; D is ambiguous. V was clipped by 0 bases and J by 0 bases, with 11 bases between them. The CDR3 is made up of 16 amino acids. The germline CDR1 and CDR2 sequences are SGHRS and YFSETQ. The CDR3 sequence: CASSLGPQSSTDTQYF. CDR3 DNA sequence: TGCGCCAGCAGCTTGGGTCCGCAGTCTAGCACAGATACGCAGTATTTT.

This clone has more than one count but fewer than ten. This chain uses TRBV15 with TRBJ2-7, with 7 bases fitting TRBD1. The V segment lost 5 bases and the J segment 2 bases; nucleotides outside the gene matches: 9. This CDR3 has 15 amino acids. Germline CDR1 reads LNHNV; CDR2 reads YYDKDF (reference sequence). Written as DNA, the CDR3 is TGTGCCACCAGCCACTCGACAGGGACCCCCTACGAGCAGTACTTC. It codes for CATSHSTGTPYEQYF.

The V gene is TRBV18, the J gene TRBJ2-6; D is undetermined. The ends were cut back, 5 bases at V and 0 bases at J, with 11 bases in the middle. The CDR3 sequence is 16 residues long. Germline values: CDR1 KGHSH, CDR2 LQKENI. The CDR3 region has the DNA TGTGCCAGCTCAATCCGACGGAGCTCTGGGGCCAACGTCCTGACTTTC. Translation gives CASSIRRSSGANVLTF.

The DNA of the CDR3 is TGTGCCAGCAGTGAAGGGCAGGCCTTCTATGGCTACACCTTC. It specifies CASSEGQAFYGYTF. The chain joins TRBV6-1 to TRBJ1-2; D unclear. V was cut by 1 base and J by 4 bases, with 10 bases left in between. CDR1 is MNHNS and CDR2 is SASEGT in the germline V gene. CDR3 length: 14 amino acids.

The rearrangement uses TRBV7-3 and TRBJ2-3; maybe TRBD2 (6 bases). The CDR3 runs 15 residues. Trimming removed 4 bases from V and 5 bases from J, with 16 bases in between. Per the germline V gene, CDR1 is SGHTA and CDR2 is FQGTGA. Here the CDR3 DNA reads TGTGCCAGCAGCTCCACTAGCTTACGGCAAGATACGCAGTATTTT. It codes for CASSSTSLRQDTQYF.

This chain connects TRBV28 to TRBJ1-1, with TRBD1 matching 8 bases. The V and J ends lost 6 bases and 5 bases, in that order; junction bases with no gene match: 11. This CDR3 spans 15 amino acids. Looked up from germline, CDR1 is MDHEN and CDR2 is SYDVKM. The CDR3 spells CASSPQGQGGTEAFF. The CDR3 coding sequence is TGTGCCAGCAGCCCACAAGGACAGGGCGGAACTGAAGCTTTCTTT.

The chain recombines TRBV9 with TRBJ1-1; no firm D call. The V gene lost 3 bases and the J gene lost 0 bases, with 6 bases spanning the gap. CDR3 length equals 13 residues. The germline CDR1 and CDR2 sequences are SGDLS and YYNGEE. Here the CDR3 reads CASSGQLNTEAFF. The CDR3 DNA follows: TGTGCCAGCAGCGGACAATTGAACACTGAAGCTTTCTTT.

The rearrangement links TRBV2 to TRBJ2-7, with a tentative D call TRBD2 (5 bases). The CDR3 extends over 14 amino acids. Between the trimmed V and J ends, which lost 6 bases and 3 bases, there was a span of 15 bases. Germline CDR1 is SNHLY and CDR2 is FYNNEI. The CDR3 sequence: CASSRTEGGYEQYF. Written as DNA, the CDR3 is TGTGCCAGCAGCCGGACCGAGGGTGGCTACGAGCAGTACTTC.

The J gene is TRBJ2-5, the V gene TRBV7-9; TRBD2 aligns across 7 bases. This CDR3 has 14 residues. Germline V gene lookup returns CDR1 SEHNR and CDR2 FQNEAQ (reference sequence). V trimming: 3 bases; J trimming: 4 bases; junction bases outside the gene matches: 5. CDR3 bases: TGTGCCAGCAGCTTCGGGGGAGGGATAGAGACCCAGTACTTC. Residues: CASSFGGGIETQYF.

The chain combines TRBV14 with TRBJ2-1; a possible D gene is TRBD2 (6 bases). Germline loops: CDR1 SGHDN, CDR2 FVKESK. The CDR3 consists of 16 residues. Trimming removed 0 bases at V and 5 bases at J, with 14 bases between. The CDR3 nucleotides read TGTGCCAGCAGCCAAGAGGGCTTCGGGGGTAACAATGAGCAGTTCTTC. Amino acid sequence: CASSQEGFGGNNEQFF.

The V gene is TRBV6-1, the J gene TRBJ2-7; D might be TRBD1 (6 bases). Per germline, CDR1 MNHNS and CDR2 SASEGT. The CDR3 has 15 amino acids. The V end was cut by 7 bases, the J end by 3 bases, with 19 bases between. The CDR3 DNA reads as TGTGCCAGCATCCCGGGTGGGGGCCCCCGCTACGAGCAGTACTTC. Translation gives CASIPGGGPRYEQYF.

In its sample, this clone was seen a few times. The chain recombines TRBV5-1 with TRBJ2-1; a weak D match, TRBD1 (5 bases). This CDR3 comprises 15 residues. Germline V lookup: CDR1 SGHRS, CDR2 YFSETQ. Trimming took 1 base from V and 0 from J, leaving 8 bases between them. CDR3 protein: CASSLNTGSYNEQFF. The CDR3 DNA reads TGCGCCAGCAGCTTGAATACAGGCTCCTACAATGAGCAGTTCTTC.

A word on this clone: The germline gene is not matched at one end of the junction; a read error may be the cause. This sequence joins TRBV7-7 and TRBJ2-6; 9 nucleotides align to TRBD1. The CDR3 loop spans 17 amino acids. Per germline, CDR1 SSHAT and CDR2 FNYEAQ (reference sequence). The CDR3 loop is CASSSGGTGKGANVLTF. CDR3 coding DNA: TGTGCTAGCAGCTCAGGGGGGACAGGGAAAGGGGCCAACGTCCTGACTTTC.

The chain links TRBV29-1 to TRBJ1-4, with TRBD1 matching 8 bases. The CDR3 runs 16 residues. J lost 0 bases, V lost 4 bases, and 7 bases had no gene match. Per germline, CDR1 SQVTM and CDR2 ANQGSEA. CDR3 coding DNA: TGCAGCGTTGGTGGACAGGGAATTGCAACTAATGAAAAACTGTTTTTT. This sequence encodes CSVGGQGIATNEKLFF.